One and the same sample provided the 2 T cell receptor beta chains below, sequenced in a study of Ad26.COV2.S vaccination and SARS-CoV-2 variants. Profiling relied on immunoSEQ multiplex PCR, and the TCRdb table lists in-frame clones only, not all of them. The sample shows about 350,000 clones, approximately 85% of them seen only once. Treatment reported: some 20 received Ad26.COV2.S at low or high dose, single or two shots; several received placebo; per-sample allocation not given. Sampling occurred on day 63 after the first vaccine or placebo injection. Sequencing used peripheral blood, obtained in a trial of Ad26.COV2.S vaccine versus placebo. These receptor sequences come from a person between 18 and 60 years old who received the Ad26.COV2.S COVID-19 vaccine or a placebo.

This clone showed up just a few times. This chain uses TRBV4-1 with TRBJ2-5; TRBD1 might be the D (5 bases). The ends were cut back, 4 bases at V and 1 base at J, with 13 bases in the middle. The germline CDR1 and CDR2 sequences are MGHRA and YSYEKL. The CDR3 is 15 amino acids. CDR3 nucleotides: TGCGCCAGCAGCCGAGCAGGGTACTCCCAAGAGACCCAGTACTTC. Its protein is CASSRAGYSQETQYF.

V gene TRBV27 combines with J gene TRBJ2-2; D gene ambiguous. Germline loops: CDR1 MNHEY, CDR2 SMNVEV (reference sequence). This CDR3 has 13 amino acids. Between the trimmed V and J ends, which lost 3 bases and 4 bases, there was a span of 6 bases. CDR3 loop: CASSFGVTGELFF. Written as DNA, the CDR3 is TGTGCCAGCAGTTTTGGAGTCACCGGGGAGCTGTTTTTT.